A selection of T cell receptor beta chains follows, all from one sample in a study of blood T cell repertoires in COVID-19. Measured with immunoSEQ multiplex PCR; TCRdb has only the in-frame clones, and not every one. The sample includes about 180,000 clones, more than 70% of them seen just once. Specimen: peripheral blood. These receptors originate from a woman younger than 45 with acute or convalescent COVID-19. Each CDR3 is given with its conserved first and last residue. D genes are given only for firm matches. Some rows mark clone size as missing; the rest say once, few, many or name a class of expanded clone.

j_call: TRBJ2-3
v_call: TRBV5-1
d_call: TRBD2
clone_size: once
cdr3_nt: TGCGCCAGCAGCTTGGGGCTAGCGGGATGGACAGATACGCAGTATTTT
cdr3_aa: CASSLGLAGWTDTQYF

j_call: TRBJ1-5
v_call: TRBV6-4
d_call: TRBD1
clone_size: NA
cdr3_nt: TGTGCCAGCCTCCTTGGGGCAGGGGGCTTGCCCCAGCATTTT
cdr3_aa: CASLLGAGGLPQHF

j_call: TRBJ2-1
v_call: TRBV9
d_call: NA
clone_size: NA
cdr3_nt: TGTGCCAGCAGCACTCAGAGGGGGGGTAATGAGCAGTTCTTC
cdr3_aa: CASSTQRGGNEQFF

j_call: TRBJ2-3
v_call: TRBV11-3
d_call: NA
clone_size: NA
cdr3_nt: TGTGCCAGTTCTACAGGGTACGCAGATACGCAGTATTTT
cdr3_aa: CASSTGYADTQYF

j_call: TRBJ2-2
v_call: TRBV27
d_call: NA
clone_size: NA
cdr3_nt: TGTGCCAGCAGTTTTTGGCCTAACACCGGGGAGCTGTTTTTT
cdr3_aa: CASSFWPNTGELFF

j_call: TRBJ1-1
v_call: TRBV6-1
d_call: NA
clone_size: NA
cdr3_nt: TGTGCCAGCAGTGAAGCGCTGGGAGGGTATGGCGCTGAAGCTTTCTTT
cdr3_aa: CASSEALGGYGAEAFF

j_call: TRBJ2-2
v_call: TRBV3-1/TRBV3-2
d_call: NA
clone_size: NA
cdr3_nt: TGTGCCAGCAGACAGGATGGATACACCGGGGAGCTGTTTTTT
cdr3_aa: CASRQDGYTGELFF

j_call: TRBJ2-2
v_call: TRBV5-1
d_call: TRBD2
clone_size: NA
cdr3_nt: TGCGCCAGCAGCTCTCTAGCGGCCACGAACACCGGGGAGCTGTTTTTT
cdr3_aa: CASSSLAATNTGELFF

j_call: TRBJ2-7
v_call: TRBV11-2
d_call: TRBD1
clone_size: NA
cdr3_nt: TGTGCCAGCAGCTTAGCCCGGGACAGCTTCTACGAGCAGTACTTC
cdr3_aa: CASSLARDSFYEQYF

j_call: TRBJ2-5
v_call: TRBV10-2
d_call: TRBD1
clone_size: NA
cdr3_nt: TGCGCCAGCAGTGTCCGACCCGGGACAGAGAAAGAGACCCAGTACTTC
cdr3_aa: CASSVRPGTEKETQYF

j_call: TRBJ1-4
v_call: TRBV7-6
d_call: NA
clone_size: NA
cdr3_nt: TGTGCCAGCAGCTTAGGGCAGGGGAGAACTAATGAAAAACTGTTTTTT
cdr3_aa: CASSLGQGRTNEKLFF

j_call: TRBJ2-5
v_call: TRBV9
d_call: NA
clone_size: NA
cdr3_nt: TGTGCCAGCAGCACAATGGAGGGCCTTGGAGAGACCCAGTACTTC
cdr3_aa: CASSTMEGLGETQYF

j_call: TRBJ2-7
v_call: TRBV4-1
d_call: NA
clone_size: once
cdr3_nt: TGCGCCAGCAGCCAGACCGGGGGAGTAGGCTACGAGCAGTACTTC
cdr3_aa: CASSQTGGVGYEQYF

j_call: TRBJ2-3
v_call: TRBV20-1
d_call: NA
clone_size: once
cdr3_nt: TGCAGTGGGAGGAGGCTTGATACGCAGTATTTT
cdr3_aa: CSGRRLDTQYF

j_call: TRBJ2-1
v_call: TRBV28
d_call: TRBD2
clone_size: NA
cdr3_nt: TGTGCCAGCAAGGCCCCGACTAGCGGAAAGCACAATGAGCAGTTCTTC
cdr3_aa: CASKAPTSGKHNEQFF

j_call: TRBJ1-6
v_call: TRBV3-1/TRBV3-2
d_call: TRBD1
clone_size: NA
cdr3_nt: TGTGCCAGCAGCCAAGTGCAGGGGGTATCACCCCTCCACTTT
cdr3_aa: CASSQVQGVSPLHF

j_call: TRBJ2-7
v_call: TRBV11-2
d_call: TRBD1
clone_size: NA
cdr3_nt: TGTGCCAGCAGCTTGGGGACAGGCCTCGACGAGCAGTACTTC
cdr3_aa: CASSLGTGLDEQYF

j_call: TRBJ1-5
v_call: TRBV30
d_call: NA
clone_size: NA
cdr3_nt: TGTGCCTGGAGTATGAGTGTTCACAATCAGCCCCAGCATTTT
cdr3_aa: CAWSMSVHNQPQHF

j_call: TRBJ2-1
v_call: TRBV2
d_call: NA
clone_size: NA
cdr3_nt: TGTGCCAGCAGTGAAGCAGCGTGGAATGAGCAGTTCTTC
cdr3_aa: CASSEAAWNEQFF

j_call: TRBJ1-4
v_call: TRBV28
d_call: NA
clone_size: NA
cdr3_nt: TGTGCCAGCAGTGAACAGGGAGGGGATGAAAAACTGTTTTTT
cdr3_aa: CASSEQGGDEKLFF

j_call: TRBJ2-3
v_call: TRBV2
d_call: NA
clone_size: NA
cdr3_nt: TGTGCCAGCTCTTCAGATACGCAGTATTTT
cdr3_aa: CASSSDTQYF

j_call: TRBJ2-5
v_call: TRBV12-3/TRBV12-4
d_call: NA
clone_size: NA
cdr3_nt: TGTGCCAGCACCCTCGGGGAGACCCAGTACTTC
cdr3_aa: CASTLGETQYF

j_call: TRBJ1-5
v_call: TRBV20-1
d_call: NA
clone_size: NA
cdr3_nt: TGCAGTGCTAGTGTACAGCCCGATCAGCCCCAGCATTTT
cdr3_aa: CSASVQPDQPQHF

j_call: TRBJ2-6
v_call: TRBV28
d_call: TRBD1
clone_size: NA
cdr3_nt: TGTGCCAGCAGCGACAGGGACCTCTCTGGGGCCAACGTCCTGACTTTC
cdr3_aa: CASSDRDLSGANVLTF

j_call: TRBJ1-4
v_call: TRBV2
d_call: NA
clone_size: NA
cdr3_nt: TGTGCCAGCGGGCAGTTCAATGAAAAACTGTTTTTT
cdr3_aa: CASGQFNEKLFF

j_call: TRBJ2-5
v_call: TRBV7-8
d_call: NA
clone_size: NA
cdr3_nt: TGTGCCAGCAGCTTAGCTCAGGGTCGGGAGACCCAGTACTTC
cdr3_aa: CASSLAQGRETQYF

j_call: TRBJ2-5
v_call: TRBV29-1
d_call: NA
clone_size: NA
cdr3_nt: TGCAGCGTTGGACAGCTCCAAGAGACCCAGTACTTC
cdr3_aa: CSVGQLQETQYF

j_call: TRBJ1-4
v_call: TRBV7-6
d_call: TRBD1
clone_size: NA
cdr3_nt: TGTGCCAGCAGCTTAGAAGGGGGCCTTAATGAAAAACTGTTTTTT
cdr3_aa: CASSLEGGLNEKLFF

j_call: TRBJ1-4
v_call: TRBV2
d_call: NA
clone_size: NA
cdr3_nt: TGTGCCAGCAGGAAGGGAGGGGGTAGAGAAAAACTGTTTTTT
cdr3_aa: CASRKGGGREKLFF

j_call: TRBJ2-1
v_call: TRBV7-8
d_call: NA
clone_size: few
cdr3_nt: TGTGCCAGCAGCCCAGAGTGGGACACAACTTACAATGAGCAGTTCTTC
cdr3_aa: CASSPEWDTTYNEQFF